The TCR beta chain described here comes from a study of blood T cell repertoires in COVID-19. Study context: T cells, B-cell-depleted T cells, or PBMCs provided the cDNA or gDNA that served as material.

Authors' methods: Reference gene primer amplification yielded estimated nucleated cell counts. Repertoires were generated with immunoSEQ multiplex PCR, while TCRdb's copy carries only in-frame clones and drops some. The DNA was the basis for D and trimming; V, J and clone size are from that table. The profile shows approximately 130,000 clones, 86% of them singletons. V shed 4 bases and J shed 4 bases, with 13 bases lying between them. The CDR3 spans 14 residues. Looked up from germline, CDR1 is LNHDA and CDR2 is SQIVND (reference sequence). The J gene is TRBJ1-1, the V gene TRBV19; no clear D. The clonotype originates from a woman aged 45-60 years who had recovered from COVID-19. Sequencing was carried out using peripheral blood. CDR3 in amino acids: CASSNAYRVTEAFF. DNA of the CDR3: TGTGCCAGTAGTAACGCCTACCGAGTCACTGAAGCTTTCTTT.